The sequence of this TCR beta chain was determined in a study of identical twins. Whole-study findings and limits: Models underestimated how often monozygotic twins shared out-of-frame TCR alpha.

A universal primer site arose from template switching, and cDNA bore unique molecular identifiers. TCRdb ran MiXCR on the 5' RACE reads and lists one entry per CDR3 protein. The sample has fewer than 500,000 distinct CDR3 sequences, about 24% seen once. This clonotype has just one count. Its antigen is not identified. The CDR3 loop spans 13 amino acids. Germline V gives CDR1 DFQATT, CDR2 SNEGSKA (reference sequence). Germline trimming cut 5 bases from V and 5 bases from J; bases unmatched to any gene: 2. The data were also submitted as part of a second study, on T cells expressing NK-cell markers. That work contributes: In several experiments, an anti-gamma-delta TCR antibody restricted sorting to alpha-beta TCR T cells.

The specimen sequenced was CD4+ T cells sorted from blood. The receptor was isolated from a woman younger than 30 in good health. The chain is built from TRBV20-1 and TRBJ2-7, with 14 nucleotides matching TRBD2. In DNA, the CDR3 is TGCAGTGCTGGACTAGCGGGAGGCAACGAGCAGTACTTC. Translating gives CSAGLAGGNEQYF.